A single sample gave rise to the 10 T cell receptor beta chains below, sequenced in a study of blood T cell repertoires in COVID-19. The data were produced by immunoSEQ multiplex PCR, yet TCRdb's version contains in-frame clones alone and is incomplete. This repertoire shows fewer than 250,000 clones, 65% to 90% found once; its top ten account for 6% to 9.5%. Sequenced: peripheral blood. These receptors all come from a woman aged 45-60 years with acute or convalescent COVID-19.

V gene TRBV5-6 combines with J gene TRBJ1-6, with TRBD1 matching over 7 bases. J lost 4 bases, V lost 4 bases, and 5 bases had no gene match. This CDR3 has 15 amino acids. The germline CDR1 and CDR2 sequences are SGHDT and YYEEEE. CDR3 DNA: TGTGCCAGCAGCAAACGACAGGGTTATAATTCACCCCTCCACTTT. This encodes CASSKRQGYNSPLHF.

This sequence joins TRBV27 and TRBJ2-3, with D maybe TRBD2 (6 bases). The germline V gene has CDR1 MNHEY and CDR2 SMNVEV (reference sequence). The V and J ends lost 3 bases and 5 bases respectively, with 15 bases between them. This CDR3 comprises 15 residues. Here the CDR3 DNA reads TGTGCCAGCAGTTTTGGGGACTCCTGGGGAGATACGCAGTATTTT. Its protein is CASSFGDSWGDTQYF.

This chain uses TRBV12-3 or TRBV12-4 with TRBJ1-1; the match to TRBD1 covers 8 bases. This CDR3 region has 12 residues. Trimming cost V 8 bases and J 4 bases; bases outside gene matches: 3. CDR3 nucleotide sequence: TGTGCCAGCGGACAGGGCGGCACTGAAGCTTTCTTT. Translating gives CASGQGGTEAFF.

This clone has just one count. The chain is built from TRBV2 and TRBJ2-5; perhaps TRBD1 as D (6 bases). The V gene lost 3 bases and the J gene lost 5 bases, with 19 bases spanning the gap. CDR3 size: 16 residues. The germline gives CDR1 SNHLY, CDR2 FYNNEI. CDR3 loop: CASSDSGQPFGETQYF. The CDR3 region has the DNA TGTGCCAGCAGTGATTCGGGACAACCCTTCGGCGAGACCCAGTACTTC.

The rearrangement uses TRBV5-6 and TRBJ1-2, with 9 bases lining up with TRBD1. Trimming took 0 bases from V and 4 from J; bases not matched to a gene: 1. The length of the CDR3 is 14 residues. Germline CDR1 reads SGHDT; CDR2 reads YYEEEE. The CDR3 reads CASSLGGQGYGYTF. DNA of the CDR3: TGTGCCAGCAGCTTGGGGGGACAGGGCTATGGCTACACCTTC.

This chain links TRBV11-2 with TRBJ1-5; tentatively, D is TRBD1 (6 bases). The CDR3 covers 15 residues. Germline loops: CDR1 SGHAT, CDR2 FQNNGV. Trimming cost V 1 base and J 1 base, with 8 bases left between them. For the CDR3, the DNA is TGTGCCAGCAGCTTAGGACAGGACAGCAATCAGCCCCAGCATTTT. Translation gives CASSLGQDSNQPQHF.

J is TRBJ2-3 and V is TRBV13; 10 bases are shared with TRBD2. Germline values: CDR1 PRHDT, CDR2 FYEKMQ (reference sequence). With 3 bases clipped from V and 5 bases from J, the junction kept 8 bases outside the gene matches. The CDR3 consists of 16 residues. The CDR3 loop reads CASSFRAGGHVDTQYF. The CDR3 region has the DNA TGTGCCAGCAGCTTCAGAGCGGGAGGGCATGTAGATACGCAGTATTTT.

This chain links TRBV19 with TRBJ1-3, with unresolved D. Germline V gene lookup returns CDR1 LNHDA and CDR2 SQIVND (reference sequence). Trimming shortened V by 10 bases and J by 2 bases, and 21 bases separated the two germline ends. CDR3 length: 16 amino acids. The CDR3 sequence: CATHLGGFVAGNTIYF. DNA for the CDR3: TGTGCCACCCATCTGGGAGGATTTGTGGCTGGAAACACCATATATTTT. The variable domain in full, completed from reference TRBV19 and TRBJ1-3, reads DGGITQSPKYLFRKEGQNVTLSCEQNLNHDAMYWYRQDPGQGLRLIYYSQIVNDFQKGDIAEGYSVSREKKESFPLTVTSAQKNPTAFYLCATHLGGFVAGNTIYFGEGSWLTVV.

This clone has a single count. The chain is built from TRBV15 and TRBJ2-5; 7 bases are shared with TRBD2. Germline V gene data show CDR1 as LNHNV and CDR2 as YYDKDF (reference sequence). The CDR3 consists of 15 residues. J was trimmed by 1 base and V by 0 bases; bases with no gene match: 2. CDR3 sequence: CATSRERGIQETQYF. The CDR3 DNA reads as TGTGCCACCAGCAGAGAGCGGGGGATCCAAGAGACCCAGTACTTC.

This chain links TRBV7-9 with TRBJ2-5, with no clear D. Germline V lookup: CDR1 SEHNR, CDR2 FQNEAQ (reference sequence). With 1 base removed from V and 2 bases from J, the gap between germline ends came to 8 bases. The CDR3 spans 14 residues. The CDR3 bases are TGTGCCAGCAGCTTAGGAGGAGCTCAAGAGACCCAGTACTTC. This encodes CASSLGGAQETQYF.